This TCR beta chain originates from a study of cytomegalovirus exposure and HLA in healthy donors. Study results and limitations: Later on, a genetic analysis was performed. It linked a missense variant in DCLRE1C with V- and J-gene trimming of TCR beta. It was taken for granted in presence/absence analyses that sequencing depth across donors was roughly uniform. A prior analysis recorded that most TCR beta V segments were productive about 87% or about 30% of the time.

As for this clone: The antigen is unknown.

The primer mix had 60 Vbeta and 13 Jbeta primers. Generated by immunoSEQ multiplex PCR, the TCRdb table keeps only in-frame clones and is missing some. The sample has 150,000 to 200,000 clones, approximately 80% seen once; the top ten hold approximately 3.4%. Trimming cost V 2 bases and J 11 bases; bases outside gene matches: 8. The CDR3 covers 13 residues. Germline-derived CDR1 and CDR2 are LGHNA and YSLEER. The receptor was isolated from a woman between 45 and 60 years old in good health and CMV-seropositive. Sequencing was carried out using PBMCs. The chain carries TRBV4-3 and TRBJ1-1; 7 bases fit TRBD1. In DNA form, the CDR3 reads TGCGCCAGCAGCCAAACAGGGGCGAGCCAGGCTTTCTTT. It codes for CASSQTGASQAFF.